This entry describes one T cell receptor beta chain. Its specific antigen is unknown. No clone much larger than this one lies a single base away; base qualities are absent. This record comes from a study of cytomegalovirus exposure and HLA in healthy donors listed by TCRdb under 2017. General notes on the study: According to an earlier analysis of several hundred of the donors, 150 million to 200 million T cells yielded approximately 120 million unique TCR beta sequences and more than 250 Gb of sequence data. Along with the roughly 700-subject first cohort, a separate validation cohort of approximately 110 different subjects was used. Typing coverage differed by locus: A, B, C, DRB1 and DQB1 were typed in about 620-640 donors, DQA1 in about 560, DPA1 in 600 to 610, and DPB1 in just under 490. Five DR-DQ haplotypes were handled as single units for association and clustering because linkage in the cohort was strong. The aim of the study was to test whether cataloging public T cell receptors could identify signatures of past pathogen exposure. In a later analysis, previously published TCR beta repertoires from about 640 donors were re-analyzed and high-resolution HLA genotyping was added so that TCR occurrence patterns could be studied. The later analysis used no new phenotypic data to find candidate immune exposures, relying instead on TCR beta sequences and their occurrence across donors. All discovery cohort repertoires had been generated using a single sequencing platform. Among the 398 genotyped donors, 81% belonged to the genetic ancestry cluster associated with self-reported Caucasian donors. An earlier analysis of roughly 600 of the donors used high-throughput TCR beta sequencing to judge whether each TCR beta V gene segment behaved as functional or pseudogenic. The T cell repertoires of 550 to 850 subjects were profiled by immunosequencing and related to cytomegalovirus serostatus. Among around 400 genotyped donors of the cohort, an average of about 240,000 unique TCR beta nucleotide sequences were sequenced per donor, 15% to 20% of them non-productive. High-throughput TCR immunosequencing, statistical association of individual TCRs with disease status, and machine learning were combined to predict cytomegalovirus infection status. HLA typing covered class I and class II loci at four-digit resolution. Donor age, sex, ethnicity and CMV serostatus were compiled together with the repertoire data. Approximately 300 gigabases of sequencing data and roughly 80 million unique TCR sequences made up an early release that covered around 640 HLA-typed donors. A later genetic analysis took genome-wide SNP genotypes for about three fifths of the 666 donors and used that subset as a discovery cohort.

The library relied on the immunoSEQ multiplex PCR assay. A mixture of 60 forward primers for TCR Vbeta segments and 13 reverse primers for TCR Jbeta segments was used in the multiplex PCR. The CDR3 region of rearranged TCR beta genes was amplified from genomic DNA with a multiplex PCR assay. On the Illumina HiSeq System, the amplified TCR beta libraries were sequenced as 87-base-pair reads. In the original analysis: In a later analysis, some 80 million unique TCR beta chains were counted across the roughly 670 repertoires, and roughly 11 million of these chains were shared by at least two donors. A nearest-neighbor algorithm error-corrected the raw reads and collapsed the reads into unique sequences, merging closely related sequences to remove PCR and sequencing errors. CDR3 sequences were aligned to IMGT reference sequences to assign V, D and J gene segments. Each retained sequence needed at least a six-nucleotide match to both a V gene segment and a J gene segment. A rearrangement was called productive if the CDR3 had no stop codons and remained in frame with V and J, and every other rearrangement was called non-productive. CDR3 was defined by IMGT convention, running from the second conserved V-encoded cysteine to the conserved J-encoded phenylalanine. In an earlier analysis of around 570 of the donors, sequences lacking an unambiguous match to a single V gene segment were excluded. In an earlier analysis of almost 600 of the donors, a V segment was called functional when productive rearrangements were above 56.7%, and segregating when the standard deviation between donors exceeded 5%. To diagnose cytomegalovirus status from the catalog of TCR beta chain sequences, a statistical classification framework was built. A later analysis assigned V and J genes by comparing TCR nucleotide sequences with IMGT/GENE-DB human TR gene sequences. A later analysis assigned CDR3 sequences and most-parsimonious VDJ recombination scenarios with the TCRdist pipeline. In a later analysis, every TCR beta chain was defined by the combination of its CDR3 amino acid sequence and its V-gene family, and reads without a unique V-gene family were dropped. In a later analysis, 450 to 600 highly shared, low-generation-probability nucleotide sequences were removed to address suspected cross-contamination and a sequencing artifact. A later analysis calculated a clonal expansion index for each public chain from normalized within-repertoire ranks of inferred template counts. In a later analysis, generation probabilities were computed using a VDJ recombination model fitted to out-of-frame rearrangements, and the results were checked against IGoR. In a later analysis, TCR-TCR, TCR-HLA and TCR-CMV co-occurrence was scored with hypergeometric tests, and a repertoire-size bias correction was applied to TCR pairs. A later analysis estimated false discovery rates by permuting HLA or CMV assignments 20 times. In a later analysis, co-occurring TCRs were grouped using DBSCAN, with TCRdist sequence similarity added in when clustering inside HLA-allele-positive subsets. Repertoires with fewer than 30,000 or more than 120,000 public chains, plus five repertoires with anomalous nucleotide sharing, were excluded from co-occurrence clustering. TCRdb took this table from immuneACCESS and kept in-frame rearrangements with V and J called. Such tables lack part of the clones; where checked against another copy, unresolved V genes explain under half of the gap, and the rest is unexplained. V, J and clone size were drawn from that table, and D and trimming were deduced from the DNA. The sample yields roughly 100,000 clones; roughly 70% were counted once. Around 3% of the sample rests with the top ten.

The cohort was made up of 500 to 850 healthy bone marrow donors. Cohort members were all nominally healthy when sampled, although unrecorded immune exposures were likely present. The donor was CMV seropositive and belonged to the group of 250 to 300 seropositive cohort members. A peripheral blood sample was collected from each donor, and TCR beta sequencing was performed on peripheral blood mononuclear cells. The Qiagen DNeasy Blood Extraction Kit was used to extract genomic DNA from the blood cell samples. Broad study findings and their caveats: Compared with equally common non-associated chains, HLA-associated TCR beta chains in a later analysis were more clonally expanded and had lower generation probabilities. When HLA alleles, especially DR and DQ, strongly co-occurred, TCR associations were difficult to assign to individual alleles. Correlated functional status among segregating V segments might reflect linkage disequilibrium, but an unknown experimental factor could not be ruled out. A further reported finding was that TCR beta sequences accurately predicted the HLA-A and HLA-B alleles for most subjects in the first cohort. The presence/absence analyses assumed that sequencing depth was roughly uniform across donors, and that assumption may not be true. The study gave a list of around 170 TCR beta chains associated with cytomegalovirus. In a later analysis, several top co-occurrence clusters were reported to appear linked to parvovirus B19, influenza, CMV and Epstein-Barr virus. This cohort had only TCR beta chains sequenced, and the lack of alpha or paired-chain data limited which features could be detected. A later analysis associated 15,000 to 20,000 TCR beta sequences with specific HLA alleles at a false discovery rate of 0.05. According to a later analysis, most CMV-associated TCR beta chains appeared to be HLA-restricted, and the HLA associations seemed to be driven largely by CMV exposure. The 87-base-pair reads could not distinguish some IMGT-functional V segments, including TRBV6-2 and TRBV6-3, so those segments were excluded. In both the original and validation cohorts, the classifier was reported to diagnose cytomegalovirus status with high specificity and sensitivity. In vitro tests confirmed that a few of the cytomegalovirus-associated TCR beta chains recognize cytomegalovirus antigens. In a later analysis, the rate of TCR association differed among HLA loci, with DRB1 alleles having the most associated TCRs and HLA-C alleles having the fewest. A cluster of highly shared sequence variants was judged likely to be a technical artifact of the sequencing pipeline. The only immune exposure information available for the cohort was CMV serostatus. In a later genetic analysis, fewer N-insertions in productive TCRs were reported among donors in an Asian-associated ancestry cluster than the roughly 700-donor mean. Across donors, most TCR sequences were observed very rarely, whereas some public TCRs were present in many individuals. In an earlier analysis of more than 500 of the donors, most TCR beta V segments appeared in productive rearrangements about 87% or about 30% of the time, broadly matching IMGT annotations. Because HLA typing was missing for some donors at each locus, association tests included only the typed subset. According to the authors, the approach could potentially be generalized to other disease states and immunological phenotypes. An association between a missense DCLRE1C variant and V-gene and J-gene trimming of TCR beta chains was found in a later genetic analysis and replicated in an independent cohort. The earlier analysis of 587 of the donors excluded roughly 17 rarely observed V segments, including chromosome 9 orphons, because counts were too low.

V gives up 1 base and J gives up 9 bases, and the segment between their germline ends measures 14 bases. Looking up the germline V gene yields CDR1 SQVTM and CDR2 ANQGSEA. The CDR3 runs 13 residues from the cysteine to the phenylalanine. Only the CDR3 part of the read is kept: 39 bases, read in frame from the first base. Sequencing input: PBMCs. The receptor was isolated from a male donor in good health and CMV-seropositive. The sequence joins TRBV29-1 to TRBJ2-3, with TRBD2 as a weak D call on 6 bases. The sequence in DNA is TGCAGCGTTGAAGCGATGGGGAGGTGGACGCAGTATTTT. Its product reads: CSVEAMGRWTQYF.